This is a list of T cell receptor beta chains from one sample in a study of blood T cell repertoires in COVID-19. Here immunoSEQ multiplex PCR was the method, and the copy in TCRdb shows in-frame clones only, minus some. Of 300,000 to 450,000 clones listed, roughly nine tenths are singletons. The sequenced material came from peripheral blood. These TCRs come from a woman in her sixties or seventies with COVID-19, enrolled during active disease. Each CDR3 is given with its conserved first and last residue. The order of the fields is clone size, V gene, CDR3 length, J gene, D gene, CDR3 DNA, CDR3 protein. The D gene is left open where the match is weak. Part of the rows lack a size; the others show once, few, many or a class for expanded clones.

>-|TRBV9|14|TRBJ1-4|TRBD1
TGTGCCAGCAGCGCACAGGGGGGTAATGAAAAACTGTTTTTT
CASSAQGGNEKLFF
>many|TRBV27|15|TRBJ1-4|TRBD1
TGTGCCAGCAGTCGCAAGGGACAGGGTGGGGAAAAACTGTTTTTT
CASSRKGQGGEKLFF
>few|TRBV18|12|TRBJ1-2|-
TGTGCCAGCTCACCAAACGGGGGTGGCTACACCTTC
CASSPNGGGYTF
>-|TRBV7-2|14|TRBJ2-1|TRBD2
TGTGCCAGCAGCCCGGGACTAGCGGGTTATGAGCAGTTCTTC
CASSPGLAGYEQFF
>-|TRBV3-1/TRBV3-2|16|TRBJ2-7|-
TGTGCCAGCAGCCAAGACAGCTTTGTTTCGGGGAACGAGCAGTACTTC
CASSQDSFVSGNEQYF
>-|TRBV4-1|14|TRBJ2-5|TRBD2
TGCGCCAGCAGCCGACTAGCGGGGGAAGAGACCCAGTACTTC
CASSRLAGEETQYF
>-|TRBV7-2|16|TRBJ2-1|TRBD2
TGTGCCAGCAGCCTTGGACTAGCGGGGGGGGAGGAGGAGCAGTTCTTC
CASSLGLAGGEEEQFF
>-|TRBV5-1|17|TRBJ1-4|TRBD1
TGCGCCAGCAGCAAGGGACAGATGAGTGCAACTAATGAAAAACTGTTTTTT
CASSKGQMSATNEKLFF
>-|TRBV3-1/TRBV3-2|13|TRBJ1-2|-
TGTGCCAGCAGCCCCGTCTCGGTCTATGGCTACACCTTC
CASSPVSVYGYTF
>-|TRBV27|17|TRBJ2-1|TRBD1
TGTGCCAGCAGTTTATCCCCTGGACAGGGGGGCTACAATGAGCAGTTCTTC
CASSLSPGQGGYNEQFF
>-|TRBV19|13|TRBJ1-2|-
TGTGCCAGTAGTATTAGAGAGCACTATGGCTACACCTTC
CASSIREHYGYTF
>-|TRBV21-1|12|TRBJ1-1|-
TGTGCCAGCACCTTGAGGTTCCCTGAAGCTTTCTTT
CASTLRFPEAFF
>once|TRBV6-6|12|TRBJ1-4|TRBD1
TGTGCCAGCAGTTACCCAGGGGGCGAACTGTTTTTT
CASSYPGGELFF
>-|TRBV9|15|TRBJ1-1|-
TGTGCCAGCAGCGTAGAGGGACAACCGAACACTGAAGCTTTCTTT
CASSVEGQPNTEAFF
>-|TRBV6-5|15|TRBJ2-3|TRBD1
TGTGCCACTTTGCCCGGGACAGGGGGCGCAGATACGCAGTATTTT
CATLPGTGGADTQYF
>-|TRBV11-2|16|TRBJ2-1|TRBD2
TGTGCCAGCAGCTTAGAGGCGGGGGGGCCGCGAAATGAGCAGTTCTTC
CASSLEAGGPRNEQFF
>-|TRBV9|15|TRBJ1-4|-
TGTGCCAGCAGCCCCACCGGGAGCTGGAATGAAAAACTGTTTTTT
CASSPTGSWNEKLFF
>-|TRBV6-5|13|TRBJ1-2|-
TGTGCCAGCAGTCGTGACAGTTTCTATGGCTACACCTTC
CASSRDSFYGYTF
>-|TRBV7-9|16|TRBJ2-3|TRBD2
TGTGCCAGCAGCAACAATCTAGCGGGGGGCGGAGATACGCAGTATTTT
CASSNNLAGGGDTQYF
>once|TRBV5-1|18|TRBJ1-6|TRBD1
TGCGCCAGCAGCCTCTCCTATCGGACAGGGGGCCGGGGTTCACCCCTCCACTTT
CASSLSYRTGGRGSPLHF
>-|TRBV5-1|13|TRBJ2-7|-
TGCGCCAGCAGCTTACCGCGGATCTACGAGCAGTACTTC
CASSLPRIYEQYF
>-|TRBV9|19|TRBJ1-1|-
TGTGCCAGCAGCGTATCTTTCCTGCAGGAAAAGGTGAGGAACACTGAAGCTTTCTTT
CASSVSFLQEKVRNTEAFF
>-|TRBV29-1|15|TRBJ2-7|TRBD1
TGCAGCGTTGAAGATTGGGGACAGGGTACGGACGAGCAGTACTTC
CSVEDWGQGTDEQYF
>-|TRBV7-9|8|TRBJ1-2|-
TGTGCCGCAGATGGCTACACCTTC
CAADGYTF
>-|TRBV4-1|18|TRBJ2-1|TRBD2
TGCGCCAGCAGCCAAGATCCCCCTCTAGCGGGGGGGCCTGATGAGCAGTTCTTC
CASSQDPPLAGGPDEQFF
>-|TRBV10-3|15|TRBJ1-4|TRBD1
TGTGCCATCAAACCCGACAGGGGGGCTAATGAAAAACTGTTTTTT
CAIKPDRGANEKLFF
>-|TRBV5-4|15|TRBJ2-6|-
TGTGCCAGCAGCGATCGGGGGTCTGGGGCCAACGTCCTGACTTTC
CASSDRGSGANVLTF
>-|TRBV18|14|TRBJ2-7|TRBD1
TGTGCCAGCTCAAAGACAGGGATTACCTACGAGCAGTACTTC
CASSKTGITYEQYF
>-|TRBV5-1|16|TRBJ1-2|TRBD1
TGCGCCAGCAGCTTAGGACAGGGCCTCCCTCAGGATGGCTACACCTTC
CASSLGQGLPQDGYTF
>-|TRBV18|14|TRBJ1-6|-
TGTGCCAGCTCACCGGAGCTCCGGAATTCACCCCTCCACTTT
CASSPELRNSPLHF
>-|TRBV12-3/TRBV12-4|13|TRBJ1-2|-
TGTGCCAGCAGTGCCAATCCGAGGAATGGCTACACCTTC
CASSANPRNGYTF